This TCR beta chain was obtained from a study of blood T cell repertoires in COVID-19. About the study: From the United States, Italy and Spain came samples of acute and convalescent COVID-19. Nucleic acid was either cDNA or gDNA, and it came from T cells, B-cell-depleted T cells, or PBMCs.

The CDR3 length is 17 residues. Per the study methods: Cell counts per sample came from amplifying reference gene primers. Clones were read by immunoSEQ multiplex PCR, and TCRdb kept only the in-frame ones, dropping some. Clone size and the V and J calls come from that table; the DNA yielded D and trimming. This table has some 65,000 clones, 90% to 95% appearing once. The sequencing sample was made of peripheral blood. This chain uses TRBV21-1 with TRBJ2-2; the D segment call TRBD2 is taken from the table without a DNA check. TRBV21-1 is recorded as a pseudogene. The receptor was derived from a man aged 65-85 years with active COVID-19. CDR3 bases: TGTGCCAGCACCTCGCGAGGGACTAGCGGGGGCTGGGGGGAGCTGTTTTTT. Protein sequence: CASTSRGTSGGWGELFF.